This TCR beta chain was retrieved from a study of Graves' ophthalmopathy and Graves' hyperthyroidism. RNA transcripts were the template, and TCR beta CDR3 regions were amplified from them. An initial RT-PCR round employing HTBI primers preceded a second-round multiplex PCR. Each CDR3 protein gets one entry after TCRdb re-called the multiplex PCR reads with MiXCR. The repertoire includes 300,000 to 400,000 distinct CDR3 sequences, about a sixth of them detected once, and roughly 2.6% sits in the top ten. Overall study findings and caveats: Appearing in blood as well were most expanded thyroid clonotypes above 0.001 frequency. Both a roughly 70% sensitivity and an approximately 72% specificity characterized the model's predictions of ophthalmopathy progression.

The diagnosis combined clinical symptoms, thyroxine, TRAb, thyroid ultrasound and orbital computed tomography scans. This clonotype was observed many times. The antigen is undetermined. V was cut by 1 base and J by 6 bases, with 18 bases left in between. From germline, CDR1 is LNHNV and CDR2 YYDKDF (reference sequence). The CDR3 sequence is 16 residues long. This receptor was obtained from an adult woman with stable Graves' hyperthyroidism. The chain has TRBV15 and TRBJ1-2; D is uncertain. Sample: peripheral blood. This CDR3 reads CATSRGINAEVHGYTF. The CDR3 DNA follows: TGTGCCACCAGCAGAGGAATAAACGCGGAAGTCCATGGCTACACCTTC.